A selection of T cell receptor beta chains follows, all from one sample in a study of regulatory T cells in long-lasting Graves disease. TCRdb reprocessed the multiplex PCR reads via MiXCR and lists one record per CDR3 protein. The table has hundreds of thousands of distinct CDR3 sequences, around a fifth seen once; the top ten hold less than 9%. This material consisted of peripheral blood mononuclear cells (PBMCs), taken when the disease was refractory, from a patient treated with antithyroid drugs. The receptors stem from a female donor with Graves disease. CDR3s include the opening cysteine and the closing phenylalanine or tryptophan. D genes are given only for firm matches. Rows may omit the clone size; those that give it use once, few, many or a size class.

size: -; J: TRBJ2-2; V: TRBV20-1; D: -; DNA: TGCAGTGCTCTAGGACAGCAGACCGGGGAGCTGTTTTTT; CDR3: CSALGQQTGELFF
size: many; J: TRBJ1-2; V: TRBV12-3/TRBV12-4; D: TRBD1; DNA: TGTGCCAGCAGCCCGGGACAGATTAACTATGGCTACACCTTC; CDR3: CASSPGQINYGYTF
size: many; J: TRBJ1-2; V: TRBV12-3/TRBV12-4; D: TRBD1; DNA: TGTGCCAGCAGTTCGACGAGGACAGGGAACTATGGCTACACCTTC; CDR3: CASSSTRTGNYGYTF
size: many; J: TRBJ2-5; V: TRBV10-3; D: TRBD1; DNA: TGTGCCATCAGTGACTCGGGACAGATCCAAGAGACCCAGTACTTC; CDR3: CAISDSGQIQETQYF
size: -; J: TRBJ2-7; V: TRBV6-1; D: TRBD1; DNA: TGTGCCAGCCGCAGGGCAGGGGGCTACGAGCAGTACTTC; CDR3: CASRRAGGYEQYF
size: many; J: TRBJ1-1; V: TRBV13; D: TRBD1; DNA: TGTGCCAGCAGCTTAGCCGGACAGGGGGCTGAAGCTTTCTTT; CDR3: CASSLAGQGAEAFF
size: -; J: TRBJ2-7; V: TRBV9; D: TRBD2; DNA: TGTGCCAGCAGCCGGGACGGGGGGAGCTCCTACGAGCAGTACTTC; CDR3: CASSRDGGSSYEQYF
size: many; J: TRBJ1-2; V: TRBV19; D: -; DNA: TGTGCCAGTAGTTTCGAGGGTTATGGCTACACCTTC; CDR3: CASSFEGYGYTF
size: many; J: TRBJ1-2; V: TRBV28; D: -; DNA: TGTGCCAGCAGTTTAGGGCGGCAGGAGTATGGCTACACCTTC; CDR3: CASSLGRQEYGYTF
size: -; J: TRBJ2-3; V: TRBV10-3; D: -; DNA: TGTGCCATCAGTGAGTCGGGCACAGGAGAAGCAGATACGCAGTATTTT; CDR3: CAISESGTGEADTQYF
size: many; J: TRBJ2-6; V: TRBV6-2/TRBV6-3; D: -; DNA: TGTGCCAGCAGTTACGACCCGGCTGGGGCCAACGTCCTGACTTTC; CDR3: CASSYDPAGANVLTF
size: once; J: TRBJ2-3; V: TRBV13; D: -; DNA: TGTGCCAGCAGCGGGGAAGGGACGCAGTATTTT; CDR3: CASSGEGTQYF
size: few; J: TRBJ2-5; V: TRBV6-5; D: TRBD1; DNA: TGTGCCAGCGGTTTCGGGACAGGGAAAGAGACCCAGTACTTC; CDR3: CASGFGTGKETQYF